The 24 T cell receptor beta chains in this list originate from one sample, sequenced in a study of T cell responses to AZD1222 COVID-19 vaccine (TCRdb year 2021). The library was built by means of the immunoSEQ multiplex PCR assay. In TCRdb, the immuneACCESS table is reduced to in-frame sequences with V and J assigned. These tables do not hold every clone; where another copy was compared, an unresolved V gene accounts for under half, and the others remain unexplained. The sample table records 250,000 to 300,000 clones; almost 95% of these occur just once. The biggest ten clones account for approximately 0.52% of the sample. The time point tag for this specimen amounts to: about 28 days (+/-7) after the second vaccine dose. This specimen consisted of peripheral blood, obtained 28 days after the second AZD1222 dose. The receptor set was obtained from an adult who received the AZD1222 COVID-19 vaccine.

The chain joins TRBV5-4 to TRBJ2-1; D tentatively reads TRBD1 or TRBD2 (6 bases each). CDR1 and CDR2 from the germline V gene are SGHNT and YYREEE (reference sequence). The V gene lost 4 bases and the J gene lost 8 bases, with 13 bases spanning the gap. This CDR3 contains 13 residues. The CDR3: CASSGGTSDEQFF. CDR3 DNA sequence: TGTGCCAGCAGCGGCGGGACAAGCGATGAGCAGTTCTTC.

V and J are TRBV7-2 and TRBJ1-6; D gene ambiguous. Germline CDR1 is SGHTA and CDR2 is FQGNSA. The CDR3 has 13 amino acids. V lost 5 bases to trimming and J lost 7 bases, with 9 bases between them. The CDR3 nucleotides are TGTGCCAGCAGCCTCCGGATGAATTCACCCCTCCACTTT. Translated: CASSLRMNSPLHF.

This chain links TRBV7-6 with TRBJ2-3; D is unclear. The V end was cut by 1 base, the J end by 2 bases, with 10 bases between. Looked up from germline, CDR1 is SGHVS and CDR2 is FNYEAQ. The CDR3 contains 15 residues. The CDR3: CASSLVPGLTDTQYF. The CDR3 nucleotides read TGTGCCAGCAGCTTAGTACCTGGTCTCACAGATACGCAGTATTTT.

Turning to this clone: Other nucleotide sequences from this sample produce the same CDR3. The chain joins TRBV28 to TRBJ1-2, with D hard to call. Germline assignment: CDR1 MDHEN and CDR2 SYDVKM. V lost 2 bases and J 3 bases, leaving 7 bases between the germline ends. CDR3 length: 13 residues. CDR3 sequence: CASSLAPYYGYTF. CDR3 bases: TGTGCCAGCAGTTTAGCCCCATACTATGGCTACACCTTC.

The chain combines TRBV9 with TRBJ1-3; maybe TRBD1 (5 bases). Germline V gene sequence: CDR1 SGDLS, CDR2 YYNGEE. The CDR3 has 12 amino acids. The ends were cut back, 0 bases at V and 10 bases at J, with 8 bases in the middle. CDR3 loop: CASSVVEGTIYF. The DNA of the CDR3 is TGTGCCAGCAGCGTAGTTGAGGGGACCATATATTTT.

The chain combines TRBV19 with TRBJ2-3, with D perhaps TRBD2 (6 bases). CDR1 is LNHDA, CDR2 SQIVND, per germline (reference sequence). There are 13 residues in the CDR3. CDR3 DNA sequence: TGTGCAAGCCGGGAGACTAGCACAGATACGCAGTATTTT. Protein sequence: CASRETSTDTQYF.

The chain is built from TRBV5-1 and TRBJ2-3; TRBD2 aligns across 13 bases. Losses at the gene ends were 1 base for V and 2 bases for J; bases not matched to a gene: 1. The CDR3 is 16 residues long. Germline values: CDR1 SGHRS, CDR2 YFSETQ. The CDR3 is CASSLTSGRVTDTQYF. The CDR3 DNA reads TGCGCCAGCAGCTTGACTAGCGGGAGGGTCACAGATACGCAGTATTTT.

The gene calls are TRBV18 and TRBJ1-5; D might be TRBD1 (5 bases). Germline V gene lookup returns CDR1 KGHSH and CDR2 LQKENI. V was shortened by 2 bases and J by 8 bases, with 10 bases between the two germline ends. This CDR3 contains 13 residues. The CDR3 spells CASSPGGMKPQHF. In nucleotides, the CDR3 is TGTGCCAGCTCACCAGGGGGGATGAAGCCCCAGCATTTT.

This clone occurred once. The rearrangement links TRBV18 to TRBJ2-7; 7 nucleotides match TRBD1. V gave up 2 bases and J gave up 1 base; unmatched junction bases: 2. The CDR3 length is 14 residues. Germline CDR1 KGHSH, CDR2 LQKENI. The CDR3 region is CASSPETGSYEQYF. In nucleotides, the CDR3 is TGTGCCAGCTCACCAGAGACAGGGTCCTACGAGCAGTACTTC. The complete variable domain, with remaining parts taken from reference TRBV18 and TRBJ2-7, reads NAGVMQNPRHLVRRRGQEARLRCSPMKGHSHVYWYRQLPEEGLKFMVYLQKENIIDESGMPKERFSAEFPKEGPSILRIQQVVRGDSAAYFCASSPETGSYEQYFGPGTRLTVT.

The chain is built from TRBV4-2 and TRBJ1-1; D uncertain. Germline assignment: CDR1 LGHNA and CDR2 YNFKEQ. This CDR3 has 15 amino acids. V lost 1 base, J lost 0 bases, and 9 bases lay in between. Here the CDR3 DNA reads TGTGCCAGCAGCCAAGTTAGTAAAATGAACACTGAAGCTTTCTTT. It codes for CASSQVSKMNTEAFF.

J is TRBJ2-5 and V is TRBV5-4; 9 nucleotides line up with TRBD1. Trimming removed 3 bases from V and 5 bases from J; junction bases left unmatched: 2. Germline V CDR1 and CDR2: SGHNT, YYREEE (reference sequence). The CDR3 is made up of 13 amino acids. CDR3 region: CASSSGQGETQYF. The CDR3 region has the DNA TGTGCCAGCAGCTCGGGACAGGGCGAGACCCAGTACTTC.

CDR3 coding DNA: TGTGCCAGCTCACCGGTAGTCGGACGTAATGAAAAACTGTTTTTT. This translates into CASSPVVGRNEKLFF. The gene calls are TRBV18 and TRBJ1-4; D call uncertain. Germline assignment: CDR1 KGHSH and CDR2 LQKENI. Trimming removed 3 bases at V and 4 bases at J, with 12 bases between. This CDR3 contains 15 residues.

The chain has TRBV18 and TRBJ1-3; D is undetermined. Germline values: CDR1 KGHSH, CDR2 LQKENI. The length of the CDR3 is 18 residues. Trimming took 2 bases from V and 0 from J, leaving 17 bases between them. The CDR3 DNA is TGTGCCAGCTCACCATTGAACAGTTCCCCTTACTCTGGAAACACCATATATTTT. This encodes CASSPLNSSPYSGNTIYF.

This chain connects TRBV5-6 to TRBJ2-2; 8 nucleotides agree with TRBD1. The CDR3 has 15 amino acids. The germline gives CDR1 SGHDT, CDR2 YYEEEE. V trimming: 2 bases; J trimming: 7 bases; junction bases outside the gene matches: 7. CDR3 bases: TGTGCCAGCAGCTTTTTTCAGGGGGCTGGCGGGGAGCTGTTTTTT. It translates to CASSFFQGAGGELFF. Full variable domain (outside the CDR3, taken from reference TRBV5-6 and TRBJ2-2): DAGVTQSPTHLIKTRGQQVTLRCSPKSGHDTVSWYQQALGQGPQFIFQYYEEEERQRGNFPDRFSGHQFPNYSSELNVNALLLGDSALYLCASSFFQGAGGELFFGEGSRLTVL.

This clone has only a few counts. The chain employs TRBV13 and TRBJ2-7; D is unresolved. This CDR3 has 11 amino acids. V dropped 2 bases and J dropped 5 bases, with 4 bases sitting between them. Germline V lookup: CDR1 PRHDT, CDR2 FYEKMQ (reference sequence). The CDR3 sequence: CASSLFHEQYF. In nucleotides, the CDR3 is TGTGCCAGCAGCTTATTCCACGAGCAGTACTTC.

The CDR3 nucleotides are TGTGCCAGCAGTGAATTGAGTGGGTTTGGGGGGGGCAGCAATCAGCCCCAGCATTTT. It codes for CASSELSGFGGGSNQPQHF. The rearrangement links TRBV6-1 to TRBJ1-5, with D perhaps matching TRBD1 (6 bases). The germline gives CDR1 MNHNS, CDR2 SASEGT. The V end was cut by 2 bases, the J end by 1 base, with 21 bases between. This CDR3 spans 19 amino acids.

CDR3 DNA sequence: TGTGCCAGCAGTTTACTTCCCGGGGCAGGGGCCTACGAGCAGTACTTC. Its protein product is CASSLLPGAGAYEQYF. The chain carries TRBV28 and TRBJ2-7, with D perhaps matching TRBD1 (6 bases). CDR1 and CDR2 from the germline V gene are MDHEN and SYDVKM. Trimming left V 2 bases short and J 2 bases short, with 16 bases between. The CDR3 is made up of 16 amino acids.

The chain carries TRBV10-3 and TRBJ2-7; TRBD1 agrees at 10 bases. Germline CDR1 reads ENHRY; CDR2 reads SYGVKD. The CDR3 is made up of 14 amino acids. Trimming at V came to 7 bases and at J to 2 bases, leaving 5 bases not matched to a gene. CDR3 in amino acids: CAITRTGGTYEQYF. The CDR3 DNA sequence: TGTGCCATCACTAGGACAGGGGGAACCTACGAGCAGTACTTC.

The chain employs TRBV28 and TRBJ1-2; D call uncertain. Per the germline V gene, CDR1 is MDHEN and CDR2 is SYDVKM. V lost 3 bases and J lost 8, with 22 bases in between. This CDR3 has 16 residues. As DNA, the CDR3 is TGTGCCAGCAGTTTGCCGGACTCTCTTCTTTCGGGCGGCTACACCTTC. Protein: CASSLPDSLLSGGYTF.

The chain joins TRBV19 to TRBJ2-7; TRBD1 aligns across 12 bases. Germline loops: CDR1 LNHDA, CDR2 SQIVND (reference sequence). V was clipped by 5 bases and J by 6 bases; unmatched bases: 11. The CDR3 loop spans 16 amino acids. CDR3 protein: CASSSAGDRGRVEQYF. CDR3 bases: TGTGCCAGTAGTTCGGCCGGGGACAGGGGGCGAGTCGAGCAGTACTTC.

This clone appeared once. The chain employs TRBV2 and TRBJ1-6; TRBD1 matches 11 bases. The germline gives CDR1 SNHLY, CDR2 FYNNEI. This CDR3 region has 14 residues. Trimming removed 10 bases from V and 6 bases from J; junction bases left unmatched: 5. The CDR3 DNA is TGTGCCATCACGGACAGGGGGCTTAATTCACCCCTCCACTTT. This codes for CAITDRGLNSPLHF.

CDR3 residues: CAISESSATYGLTF. The CDR3 DNA sequence: TGTGCCATCAGTGAGTCGTCGGCAACCTATGGTTTAACCTTC. The chain uses TRBV10-3 and TRBJ1-2, with D unresolved. The germline gives CDR1 ENHRY, CDR2 SYGVKD. Between the trimmed V and J ends, which lost 0 bases and 14 bases, there was a span of 19 bases. There are 14 residues in the CDR3.

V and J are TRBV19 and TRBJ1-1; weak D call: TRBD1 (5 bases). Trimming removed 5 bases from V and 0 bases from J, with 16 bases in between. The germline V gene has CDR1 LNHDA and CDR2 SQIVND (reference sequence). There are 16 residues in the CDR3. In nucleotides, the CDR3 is TGTGCCAGTAGTTCTTTTATTGGGGGGATGAACACTGAAGCTTTCTTT. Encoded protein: CASSSFIGGMNTEAFF.

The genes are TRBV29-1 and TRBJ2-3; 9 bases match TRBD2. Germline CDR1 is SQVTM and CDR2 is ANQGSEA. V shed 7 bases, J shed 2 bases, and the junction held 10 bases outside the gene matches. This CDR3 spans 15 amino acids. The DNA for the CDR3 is TGCAGCGCCCAGGGCGCGGGGGGGTTCACAGATACGCAGTATTTT. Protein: CSAQGAGGFTDTQYF.